This T cell receptor delta chain emerged from a study of γδ T cells in repeated Plasmodium falciparum infection. Germline CDR1 reads TSWWSYY; CDR2 reads QGS. The ends lost 2 bases at V and 0 bases at J; junction bases unmatched: 31. CDR3 length equals 25 residues. TCRdb re-identified clones in the multiplex PCR reads via CATT. The sample includes 50,000 to 65,000 delta-chain clones, around 1.8% seen only once; the top ten take around 16%. This clone is termed medium-sized. The sample holds other DNA sequences that translate to the same CDR3. Bulk repertoires came from Vgamma9/Vdelta2+ or Vdelta2-negative gammadelta T cells flow-sorted from PBMC.

Sample: gamma-delta T cells from blood. The TCR sequence derives from a pool of human donors (malaria-infected and uninfected, not separated). The V call is TRDV1, the J call TRDJ1; TRDD3 matches at 9 bases. The CDR3 nucleotides are TGTGCTCTTGGGGAAGCGGGCCTACACCTGGGGGATGAAGTGAGGAGGCCATTGTACACCGATAAACTCATCTTT. It specifies CALGEAGLHLGDEVRRPLYTDKLIF.